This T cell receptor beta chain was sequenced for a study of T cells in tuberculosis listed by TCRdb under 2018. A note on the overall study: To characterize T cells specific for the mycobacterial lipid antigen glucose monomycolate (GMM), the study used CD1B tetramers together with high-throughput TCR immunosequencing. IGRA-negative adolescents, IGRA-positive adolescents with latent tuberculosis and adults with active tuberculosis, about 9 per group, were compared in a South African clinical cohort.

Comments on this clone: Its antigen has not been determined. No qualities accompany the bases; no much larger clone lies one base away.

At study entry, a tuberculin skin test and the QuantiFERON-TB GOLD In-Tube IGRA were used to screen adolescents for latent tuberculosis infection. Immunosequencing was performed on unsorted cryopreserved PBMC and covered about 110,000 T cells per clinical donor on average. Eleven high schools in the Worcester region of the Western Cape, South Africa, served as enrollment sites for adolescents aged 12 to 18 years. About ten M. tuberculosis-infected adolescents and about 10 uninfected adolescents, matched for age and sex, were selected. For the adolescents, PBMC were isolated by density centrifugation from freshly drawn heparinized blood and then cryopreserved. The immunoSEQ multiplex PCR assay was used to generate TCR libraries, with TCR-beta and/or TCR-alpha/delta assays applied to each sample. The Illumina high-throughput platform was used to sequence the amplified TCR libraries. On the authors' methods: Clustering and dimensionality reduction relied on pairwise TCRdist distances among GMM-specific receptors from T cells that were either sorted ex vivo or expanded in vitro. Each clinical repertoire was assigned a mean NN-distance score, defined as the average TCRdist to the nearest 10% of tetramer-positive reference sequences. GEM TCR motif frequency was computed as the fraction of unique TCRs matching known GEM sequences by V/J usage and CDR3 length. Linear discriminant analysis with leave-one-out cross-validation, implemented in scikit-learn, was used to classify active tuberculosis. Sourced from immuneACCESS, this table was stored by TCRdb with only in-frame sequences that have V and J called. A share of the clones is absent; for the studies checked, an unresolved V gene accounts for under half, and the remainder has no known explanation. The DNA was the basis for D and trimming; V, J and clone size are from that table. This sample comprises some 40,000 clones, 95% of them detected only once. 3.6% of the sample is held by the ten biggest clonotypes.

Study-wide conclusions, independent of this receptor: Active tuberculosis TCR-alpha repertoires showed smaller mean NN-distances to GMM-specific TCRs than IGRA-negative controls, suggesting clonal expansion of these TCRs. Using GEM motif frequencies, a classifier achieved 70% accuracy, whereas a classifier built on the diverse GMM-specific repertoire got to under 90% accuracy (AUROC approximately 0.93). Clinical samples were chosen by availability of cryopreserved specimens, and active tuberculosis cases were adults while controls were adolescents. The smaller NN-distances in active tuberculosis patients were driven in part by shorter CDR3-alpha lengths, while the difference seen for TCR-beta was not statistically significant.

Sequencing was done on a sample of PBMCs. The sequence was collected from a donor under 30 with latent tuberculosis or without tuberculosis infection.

The CDR3 corresponds to CASSLTSLGAHTEAFF. The sequenced DNA is TGTGCCAGCAGTCTAACCTCATTGGGGGCGCACACTGAAGCTTTCTTT. The rearrangement joined TRBV28 to TRBJ1-1; D gene: possibly TRBD1, on 6 matching bases. The junction shows trimming of 5 bases on V and 3 bases on J, plus 19 bases between the germline ends. In the germline V gene, CDR1 corresponds to MDHEN and CDR2 to SYDVKM. The CDR3 runs 16 amino acids, cysteine and phenylalanine included. Only the CDR3 DNA is retained, 48 bases long and in frame from the first base. Here the CDR3 is joined to the reference TRBV28 and TRBJ1-1 genes, and the full variable domain is: DVKVTQSSRYLVKRTGEKVFLECVQDMDHENMFWYRQDPGLGLRLIYFSYDVKMKEKGDIPEGYSVSREKKERFSLILESASTNQTSMYLCASSLTSLGAHTEAFFGQGTRLTVV.